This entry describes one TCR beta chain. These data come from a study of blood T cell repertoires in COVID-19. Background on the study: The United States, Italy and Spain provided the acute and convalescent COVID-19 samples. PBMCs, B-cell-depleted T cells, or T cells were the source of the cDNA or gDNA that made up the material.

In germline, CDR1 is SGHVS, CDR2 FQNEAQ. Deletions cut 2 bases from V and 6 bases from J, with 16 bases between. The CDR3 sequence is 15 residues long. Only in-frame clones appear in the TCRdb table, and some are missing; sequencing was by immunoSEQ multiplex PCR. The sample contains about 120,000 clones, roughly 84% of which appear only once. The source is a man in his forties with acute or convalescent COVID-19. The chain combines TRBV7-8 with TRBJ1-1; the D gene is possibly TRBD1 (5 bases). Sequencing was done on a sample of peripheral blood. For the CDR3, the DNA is TGTGCCAGCAGCTTATCGGGACTAAGGTTCGCTGAAGCTTTCTTT. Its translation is CASSLSGLRFAEAFF.